This is a list of T cell receptor beta chains from one sample in a study of cytomegalovirus exposure and HLA in healthy donors. Data came from immunoSEQ multiplex PCR; TCRdb stores just in-frame clones and leaves some out. Of about 110,000 clones listed, approximately 80% were seen once; the top ten hold around 5.9%. The material sequenced was PBMCs. The receptors originated from a man aged 25 to 40 in good health and CMV-seropositive. Both conserved end residues are part of each CDR3. Fields, in order: V gene, clone size, CDR3 length, J gene, D gene, CDR3 protein, CDR3 DNA. D genes are given only for firm matches. A clone size is listed for some rows: how often the clone was seen (once, few, many), or a class if it is expanded.

V: TRBV19; size: few; length: 12; J: TRBJ1-2; D: TRBD1; CDR3: CASRTGGYGYTF; DNA: TGTGCCAGTAGGACAGGGGGCTATGGCTACACCTTC
V: TRBV5-4; size: few; length: 12; J: TRBJ1-1; D: .; CDR3: CASSLRDTEAFF; DNA: TGTGCCAGCAGCTTGCGGGATACTGAAGCTTTCTTT
V: TRBV11-3; size: .; length: 17; J: TRBJ2-1; D: TRBD2; CDR3: CASSSPFSGVPEGEQFF; DNA: TGTGCCAGCAGCTCTCCTTTTAGCGGGGTGCCCGAGGGTGAGCAGTTCTTC
V: TRBV7-8; size: .; length: 15; J: TRBJ2-5; D: .; CDR3: CASSLRLQRRETQYF; DNA: TGTGCCAGCAGCTTACGACTACAAAGGCGAGAGACCCAGTACTTC
V: TRBV4-3; size: .; length: 20; J: TRBJ2-7; D: .; CDR3: CASSQAFPVPQGGKAYEQYF; DNA: TGCGCCAGCAGCCAAGCTTTTCCGGTCCCACAGGGGGGGAAGGCCTACGAGCAGTACTTC
V: TRBV5-1; size: .; length: 15; J: TRBJ2-1; D: TRBD2; CDR3: CASSLGLAGDNEQFF; DNA: TGCGCCAGCAGCTTGGGACTAGCGGGTGACAATGAGCAGTTCTTC
V: TRBV9; size: .; length: 15; J: TRBJ2-3; D: TRBD2; CDR3: CASSVSSGGTDTQYF; DNA: TGTGCCAGCAGCGTCAGTAGCGGGGGCACAGATACGCAGTATTTT
V: TRBV7-9; size: .; length: 15; J: TRBJ2-5; D: TRBD1; CDR3: CASSSQGNTEETQYF; DNA: TGTGCCAGCAGCTCACAGGGGAATACTGAAGAGACCCAGTACTTC
V: TRBV10-3; size: .; length: 15; J: TRBJ1-2; D: TRBD1; CDR3: CAISEVGQGGYGYTF; DNA: TGTGCCATCAGTGAGGTCGGACAGGGAGGCTATGGCTACACCTTC
V: TRBV2; size: few; length: 16; J: TRBJ1-3; D: .; CDR3: CASSKGGYNSGNTIYF; DNA: TGTGCCAGCAGTAAGGGAGGGTATAACTCTGGAAACACCATATATTTT
V: TRBV6-1; size: .; length: 13; J: TRBJ2-7; D: TRBD2; CDR3: CASKLAGGYEQYF; DNA: TGTGCCAGCAAGCTAGCGGGGGGCTACGAGCAGTACTTC
V: TRBV5-1; size: .; length: 15; J: TRBJ2-7; D: TRBD2; CDR3: CASSLVEASGFEQYF; DNA: TGCGCCAGCAGCTTGGTGGAGGCTAGCGGGTTCGAGCAGTACTTC
V: TRBV11-2; size: .; length: 15; J: TRBJ2-5; D: .; CDR3: CASSSLAQGWETQYF; DNA: TGTGCCAGCAGCTCCCTGGCCCAGGGGTGGGAGACCCAGTACTTC
V: TRBV9; size: .; length: 14; J: TRBJ2-7; D: TRBD2; CDR3: CASSVLAGASEQYF; DNA: TGTGCCAGCAGCGTACTAGCGGGGGCATCCGAGCAGTACTTC
V: TRBV7-9; size: .; length: 13; J: TRBJ1-3; D: .; CDR3: CASSLAGGNTIYF; DNA: TGTGCCAGCAGCTTAGCCGGTGGAAACACCATATATTTT
V: TRBV11-3; size: few; length: 13; J: TRBJ1-1; D: .; CDR3: CASGVGGSTEAFF; DNA: TGTGCCAGCGGGGTAGGGGGATCCACTGAAGCTTTCTTT
V: TRBV11-3; size: few; length: 14; J: TRBJ2-7; D: .; CDR3: CASSLEGQGNEQYF; DNA: TGTGCCAGCAGCTTAGAGGGTCAGGGAAACGAGCAGTACTTC
V: TRBV7-9; size: .; length: 13; J: TRBJ2-5; D: .; CDR3: CASSLGGQETQYF; DNA: TGTGCCAGCAGCTTAGGCGGGCAAGAGACCCAGTACTTC
V: TRBV27; size: .; length: 15; J: TRBJ2-1; D: .; CDR3: CASSSRTDHYNEQFF; DNA: TGTGCCAGCAGTTCCCGGACAGACCATTACAATGAGCAGTTCTTC
V: TRBV6-1; size: .; length: 14; J: TRBJ2-1; D: .; CDR3: CASSRGFKRDEQFF; DNA: TGTGCCAGCAGCCGGGGATTTAAACGGGATGAGCAGTTCTTC
V: TRBV27; size: .; length: 13; J: TRBJ2-7; D: TRBD1; CDR3: CASSWDRGNEQYF; DNA: TGTGCCAGCAGTTGGGACAGGGGGAACGAGCAGTACTTC
V: TRBV15; size: .; length: 14; J: TRBJ1-5; D: .; CDR3: CATTEGYSNQPQHF; DNA: TGTGCCACCACGGAGGGGTATAGCAATCAGCCCCAGCATTTT
V: TRBV5-1; size: .; length: 17; J: TRBJ1-2; D: TRBD1; CDR3: CASSPGDRPEANYGYTF; DNA: TGCGCCAGCAGCCCGGGGGACAGGCCCGAAGCTAACTATGGCTACACCTTC
V: TRBV21-1; size: .; length: 20; J: TRBJ2-2; D: .; CDR3: CASSKWVFDGLNLGGGELFF; DNA: TGTGCCAGCAGCAAATGGGTATTTGACGGTCTAAACCTCGGAGGCGGGGAGCTGTTTTTT
V: TRBV7-2; size: .; length: 17; J: TRBJ2-6; D: TRBD1; CDR3: CASSFSGQFSGANVLTF; DNA: TGTGCCAGCAGCTTCTCGGGACAGTTCTCTGGGGCCAACGTCCTGACTTTC
V: TRBV25-1; size: .; length: 16; J: TRBJ1-4; D: TRBD1; CDR3: CASSEPRTGTNEKLFF; DNA: TGTGCCAGCAGTGAACCCCGGACAGGAACTAATGAAAAACTGTTTTTT
V: TRBV7-6; size: .; length: 15; J: TRBJ2-7; D: .; CDR3: CASSLSGPLSYEQYF; DNA: TGTGCCAGCAGCTTAAGTGGGCCTCTATCCTACGAGCAGTACTTC
V: TRBV27; size: .; length: 15; J: TRBJ2-7; D: .; CDR3: CASRVNRDGDYEQYF; DNA: TGTGCCAGCAGGGTAAACCGGGACGGGGACTACGAGCAGTACTTC
V: TRBV21-1; size: .; length: 16; J: TRBJ1-5; D: .; CDR3: CASRYDRAPLNQPQHF; DNA: TGTGCCAGCAGATACGACAGGGCCCCCCTTAATCAGCCCCAGCATTTT
V: TRBV7-8; size: .; length: 18; J: TRBJ2-3; D: .; CDR3: CASSSDGGLLTSTDTQYF; DNA: TGTGCCAGCAGTTCAGACGGGGGACTCTTGACTAGCACAGATACGCAGTATTTT
V: TRBV10-1; size: .; length: 13; J: TRBJ2-7; D: TRBD1; CDR3: CASSLSRGSEQYF; DNA: TGCGCCAGCAGCCTCAGCAGGGGGTCCGAGCAGTACTTC